The rows below give T cell receptor beta chains drawn from one sample of a study of blood T cell repertoires in COVID-19. TCRdb keeps only in-frame clones here, not all; method: immunoSEQ multiplex PCR. The data contain more than 300,000 clones, around 87% of them seen just once; the ten biggest clones take up 6% to 7%. The material sequenced was peripheral blood. All receptors come from a woman aged 45-60 years with COVID-19, enrolled during active disease. Each CDR3 is given without its conserved first and last residue. Each record gives: V gene, D gene, J gene, CDR3 length, CDR3 protein. D genes are given only for firm matches.

TRBV19	.	TRBJ2-7	13	ASSMPGWGSYEQY
TRBV3-1/TRBV3-2	TRBD1	TRBJ2-7	14	ASRRSGTASSYEQY
TRBV7-2	TRBD2	TRBJ2-5	16	ASSSGRSRDWGGETQY
TRBV30	.	TRBJ1-4	11	AWGPRVREKLF
TRBV2	.	TRBJ2-1	10	ASTRRGGEQF
TRBV19	TRBD1	TRBJ2-6	12	ASRTGSGANVLT
TRBV6-6	.	TRBJ1-3	14	ASSTGQGLSGNTIY
TRBV21-1	.	TRBJ1-2	15	ASSKERDRGPNYGYT
TRBV6-1	TRBD2	TRBJ2-7	16	ASSEGIRGLAGPYEQY
TRBV5-1	.	TRBJ1-1	14	ASSSGFIGYDTEAF
TRBV9	TRBD2	TRBJ2-2	14	ASSQWLAGVSGELF
TRBV7-9	.	TRBJ1-1	11	ASSRTPNTEAF
TRBV6-1	.	TRBJ1-2	11	ASSEARGFGYT
TRBV9	TRBD1	TRBJ2-2	13	ASSQRTGETGELF
TRBV2	TRBD2	TRBJ2-3	13	ASSELGLAEDTQY
TRBV18	.	TRBJ1-5	11	ASSPSGGKPQH
TRBV5-5	TRBD2	TRBJ2-1	13	ASSLLAGGRGEQF
TRBV18	TRBD1	TRBJ1-2	13	ASSPTGQGALGYT
TRBV30	.	TRBJ2-2	12	AWSDTGWTGELF
TRBV7-9	.	TRBJ1-1	12	ASSLDISGLKAF
TRBV19	TRBD1	TRBJ2-7	13	ASSMTPGQGYEQY
TRBV11-2	.	TRBJ2-6	11	ASTISGANVLT
TRBV6-4	TRBD1	TRBJ1-5	13	ASSPQGGGHQPQH
TRBV5-1	TRBD1	TRBJ1-1	15	ASTGEQGSLWNTEAF
TRBV9	TRBD1	TRBJ1-3	15	ASSTNPGQSSGNTIY
TRBV15	.	TRBJ2-7	12	ATRRTDSSYEQY
TRBV14	TRBD1	TRBJ2-4	13	ASSLEGTAKNIQY
TRBV5-4	TRBD1	TRBJ2-7	12	ASSPGQGSYEQY
TRBV5-1	.	TRBJ1-1	10	ASSLTSGEAF
TRBV7-3	TRBD1	TRBJ2-1	15	ASSLTRTGFTYNEQF
TRBV28	TRBD1	TRBJ1-5	13	ASSSPTGGNQPQH
TRBV10-2	.	TRBJ2-5	11	ASSEKGIGTQY
TRBV18	.	TRBJ1-5	14	ASSPSLGGAIQPQH
TRBV7-9	.	TRBJ1-1	12	ASSLILFDTEAF
TRBV9	TRBD1	TRBJ1-5	13	ASSPFGTGGQPQH
TRBV19	TRBD1	TRBJ1-5	13	ASSIGDRETQPQH
TRBV18	.	TRBJ2-7	13	ASSPSNTQVYEQY
TRBV19	.	TRBJ1-2	12	ASSVTGGNYGYT
TRBV6-5	TRBD2	TRBJ2-7	11	ASGTGGGYEQY
TRBV5-1	TRBD1	TRBJ1-2	12	ASSLPGTGGGYT
TRBV14	TRBD1	TRBJ1-6	13	ASSPLGTVNSPLH
TRBV3-1/TRBV3-2	.	TRBJ1-4	12	ASSQVNRNEKLF
TRBV11-2	TRBD2	TRBJ2-7	14	ASSLRWAGVSGEQY
TRBV30	TRBD2	TRBJ2-3	16	AWGGASGRILSTDTQY
TRBV30	TRBD1	TRBJ1-1	12	AWSDDRGNTEAF
TRBV27	.	TRBJ2-7	13	ASSASGTSFYEQY
TRBV27	TRBD2	TRBJ2-1	13	ASSFLAGTFREQF
TRBV6-6	TRBD1	TRBJ2-3	12	ASRRTGSTDTQY
TRBV30	TRBD1	TRBJ1-2	9	AWNDRGGYT
TRBV4-1	TRBD2	TRBJ2-3	13	ASTDSGRGADTQY
TRBV5-4	TRBD2	TRBJ2-1	13	ASSMRLAGGHEQF
TRBV6-6	TRBD1	TRBJ1-5	13	ASSKITGGGQPQH
TRBV5-4	.	TRBJ1-2	11	ASSSTSLGGYT
TRBV15	.	TRBJ2-7	12	ATSSTGSPYEQY
TRBV2	.	TRBJ2-3	12	ASSEWTVTDTQY
TRBV4-1	TRBD2	TRBJ2-2	12	ASSRGLAAGELF
TRBV19	.	TRBJ2-7	11	ASTATNPYEQY